These T cell receptor beta chains were read from a single sample in a study of shared clonotypes between healthy human individuals. Sequencing used immunoSEQ multiplex PCR; TCRdb keeps in-frame clones, though not all of them. This sample has a few million clones, with roughly nine tenths found just once. The sequencing sample was made of naive CD4+ T cells sorted from blood. These receptors came from a man aged 18 to 30 in good health. Each CDR3 is given with its conserved first and last residue. The order of the fields is D gene, clone size, J gene, V gene, CDR3 DNA, CDR3 protein. A D gene is named only where the DNA matches it firmly. Not every row has a clone size; where given, it reads once, few, many or a size class.

d_gene: NA; abundance: NA; j_gene: TRBJ2-3; v_gene: TRBV7-2; CDR3nt: TGTGCCAGCAGCTCGATGGCCGGGGTTAGCACAGATACGCAGTATTTT; CDR3aa: CASSSMAGVSTDTQYF
d_gene: TRBD1; abundance: NA; j_gene: TRBJ1-4; v_gene: TRBV15; CDR3nt: TGTGCCACCACGACAGGGCTGGTGGAAAAACTGTTTTTT; CDR3aa: CATTTGLVEKLFF
d_gene: NA; abundance: NA; j_gene: TRBJ2-5; v_gene: TRBV9; CDR3nt: TGTGCCAGCAGCGTAGGACCGTACCAAGAGACCCAGTACTTC; CDR3aa: CASSVGPYQETQYF
d_gene: TRBD1; abundance: once; j_gene: TRBJ1-2; v_gene: TRBV25-1; CDR3nt: TGTGCCAGCAGTAAATCGGGACAGCCTAACTATGGCTACACCTTC; CDR3aa: CASSKSGQPNYGYTF
d_gene: NA; abundance: NA; j_gene: TRBJ2-5; v_gene: TRBV4-1; CDR3nt: TGCGCCAGCAGCCAATCTCCAACTAGCCTACAAGAGACCCAGTACTTC; CDR3aa: CASSQSPTSLQETQYF
d_gene: NA; abundance: NA; j_gene: TRBJ2-5; v_gene: TRBV11-2; CDR3nt: TGTGCCAGCAGCTTCCCCAACAGGGCGGAGACCCAGTACTTC; CDR3aa: CASSFPNRAETQYF
d_gene: TRBD1; abundance: once; j_gene: TRBJ1-2; v_gene: TRBV6-1; CDR3nt: TGTGCCAGCAGTACCAACCGGGACAGGACCTATGGCTACACCTTC; CDR3aa: CASSTNRDRTYGYTF
d_gene: NA; abundance: NA; j_gene: TRBJ1-1; v_gene: TRBV28; CDR3nt: TGTGCCAGCAGAAGGGGACAAATGAACACTGAAGCTTTCTTT; CDR3aa: CASRRGQMNTEAFF
d_gene: TRBD2; abundance: once; j_gene: TRBJ2-1; v_gene: TRBV18; CDR3nt: TGTGCCAGCTCACCCCTCCCAACAGCGGGAGGGTCCTCCTACAATGAGCAGTTCTTC; CDR3aa: CASSPLPTAGGSSYNEQFF
d_gene: TRBD1; abundance: NA; j_gene: TRBJ2-7; v_gene: TRBV29-1; CDR3nt: TGCAGCGTTGAACCACCCGGGACAGACCCCTACCAAAGCGAGCAGTACTTC; CDR3aa: CSVEPPGTDPYQSEQYF
d_gene: NA; abundance: NA; j_gene: TRBJ1-1; v_gene: TRBV6-5; CDR3nt: TGTGCCAGCAGCTACGTCAGGGGCGGCACTGAAGCTTTCTTT; CDR3aa: CASSYVRGGTEAFF
d_gene: NA; abundance: NA; j_gene: TRBJ1-2; v_gene: TRBV28; CDR3nt: TGTGCCAGCAGTCGAGGGACGGAGCCCGCCTTCTATGGCTACACCTTC; CDR3aa: CASSRGTEPAFYGYTF
d_gene: TRBD1; abundance: few; j_gene: TRBJ2-7; v_gene: TRBV27; CDR3nt: TGTGCCAGCAGTTATATCAGGGGACAGGGCTACGAGCAGTACTTC; CDR3aa: CASSYIRGQGYEQYF
d_gene: NA; abundance: NA; j_gene: TRBJ1-4; v_gene: TRBV5-1; CDR3nt: TGCGCCAGCAGCAAGCAGGGGAGTAATGAAAAACTGTTTTTT; CDR3aa: CASSKQGSNEKLFF
d_gene: TRBD2; abundance: NA; j_gene: TRBJ2-1; v_gene: TRBV19; CDR3nt: TGTGCCAGTAGTTACGGTAGCGGGAGCTGGGCCGTTTTTTCTGAGCAGTTCTTC; CDR3aa: CASSYGSGSWAVFSEQFF
d_gene: NA; abundance: NA; j_gene: TRBJ2-7; v_gene: TRBV5-4; CDR3nt: TGTGCCAGCAGCCCTAAAGGAACAGGGAGCCACGAGCAGTACTTC; CDR3aa: CASSPKGTGSHEQYF
d_gene: NA; abundance: NA; j_gene: TRBJ2-1; v_gene: TRBV6-5; CDR3nt: TGTGCCAGCAGTTACTCGAGTACTAGCAGCAATGAGCAGTTCTTC; CDR3aa: CASSYSSTSSNEQFF
d_gene: NA; abundance: NA; j_gene: TRBJ2-7; v_gene: TRBV28; CDR3nt: TGTGCCAGCGGCCCGATCCGCGGACAAGCCTACGAGCAGTACTTC; CDR3aa: CASGPIRGQAYEQYF
d_gene: NA; abundance: NA; j_gene: TRBJ1-2; v_gene: TRBV14; CDR3nt: TGTGCCAGCAGCCAAGATCTGGGGTCCTCCGTCTATGGCTACACCTTC; CDR3aa: CASSQDLGSSVYGYTF
d_gene: TRBD1; abundance: NA; j_gene: TRBJ2-7; v_gene: TRBV18; CDR3nt: TGTGCCAGCTCACCACTGGGACAGGGGGCGCGTGAGCAGTACTTC; CDR3aa: CASSPLGQGAREQYF
d_gene: TRBD1; abundance: once; j_gene: TRBJ2-7; v_gene: TRBV4-2; CDR3nt: TGTGCCAGCAGCCAAGATGGACAGGACACCTACGAGCAGTACTTC; CDR3aa: CASSQDGQDTYEQYF